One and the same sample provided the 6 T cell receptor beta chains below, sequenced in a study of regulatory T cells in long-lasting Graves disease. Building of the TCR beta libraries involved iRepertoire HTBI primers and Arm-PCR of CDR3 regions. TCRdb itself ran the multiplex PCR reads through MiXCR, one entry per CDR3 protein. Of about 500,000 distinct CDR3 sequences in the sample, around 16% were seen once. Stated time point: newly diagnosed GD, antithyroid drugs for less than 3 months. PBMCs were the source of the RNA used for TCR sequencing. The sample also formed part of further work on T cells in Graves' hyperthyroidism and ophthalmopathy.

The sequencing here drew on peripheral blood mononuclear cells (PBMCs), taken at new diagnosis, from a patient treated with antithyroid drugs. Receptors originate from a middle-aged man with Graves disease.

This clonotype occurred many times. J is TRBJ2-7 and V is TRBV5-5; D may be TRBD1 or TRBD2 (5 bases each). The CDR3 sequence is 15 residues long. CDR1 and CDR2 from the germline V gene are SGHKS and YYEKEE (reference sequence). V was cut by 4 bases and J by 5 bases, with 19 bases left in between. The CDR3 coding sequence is TGTGCCAGCAGCGATATAAACTGGGACGCCGACGAGCAGTACTTC. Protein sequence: CASSDINWDADEQYF.

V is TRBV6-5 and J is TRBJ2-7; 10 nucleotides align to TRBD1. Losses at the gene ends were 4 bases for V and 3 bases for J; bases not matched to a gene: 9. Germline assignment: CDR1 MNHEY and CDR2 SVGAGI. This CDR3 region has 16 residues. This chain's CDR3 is CASSFTGTGVYYEQYF. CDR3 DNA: TGTGCCAGCAGTTTCACCGGGACAGGGGTCTACTACGAGCAGTACTTC.

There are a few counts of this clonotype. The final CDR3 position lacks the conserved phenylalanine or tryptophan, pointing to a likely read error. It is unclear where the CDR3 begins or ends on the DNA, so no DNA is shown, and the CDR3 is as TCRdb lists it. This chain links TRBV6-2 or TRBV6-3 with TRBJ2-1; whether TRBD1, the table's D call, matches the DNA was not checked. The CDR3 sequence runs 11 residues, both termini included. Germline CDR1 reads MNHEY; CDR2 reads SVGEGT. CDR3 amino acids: CASSEILDRVY.

CDR3 protein: CASSQDRTGPYYEQYF. DNA for the CDR3: TGCGCCAGCAGCCAAGATAGGACGGGACCTTACTACGAGCAGTACTTC. This chain joins TRBV4-1 and TRBJ2-7, with D possibly called TRBD1 or TRBD2 (5 bases each). Trimming stripped 0 bases from V and 3 bases from J, with 15 bases between. The CDR3 runs to 16 residues. Germline V lookup: CDR1 MGHRA, CDR2 YSYEKL.

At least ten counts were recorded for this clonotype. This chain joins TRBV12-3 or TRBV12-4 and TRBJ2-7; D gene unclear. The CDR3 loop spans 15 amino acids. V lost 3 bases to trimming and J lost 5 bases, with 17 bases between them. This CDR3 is CASSFRASTVHEQYF. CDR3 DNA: TGTGCCAGCAGTTTTAGGGCCTCTACAGTCCACGAGCAGTACTTC.

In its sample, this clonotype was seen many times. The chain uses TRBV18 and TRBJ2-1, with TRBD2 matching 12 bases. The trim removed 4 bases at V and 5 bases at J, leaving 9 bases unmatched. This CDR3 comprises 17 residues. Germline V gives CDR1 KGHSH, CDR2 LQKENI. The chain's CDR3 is CASSLAATSGSHNEQFF. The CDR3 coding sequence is TGTGCCAGCTCACTCGCTGCGACTAGCGGGAGCCACAATGAGCAGTTCTTC.